The rows below give T cell receptor beta chains drawn from one sample of a study of cytomegalovirus exposure and HLA in healthy donors. Some clones are missing from TCRdb's copy, which holds only in-frame ones; the method was immunoSEQ multiplex PCR. The sample comprises 150,000 to 200,000 clones, about 80% of which are singletons, and 4% to 6% rests with the top ten. Specimen: PBMCs. The origin of the receptors is a man between 18 and 29 years old in good health and CMV-seronegative. The CDR3 runs from the conserved cysteine through the conserved F or W. The D gene is left open where the match is weak. Expanded clones are given a class, and other clones once, few, many or no size at all.

length,size,J,D,V,DNA,CDR3
14,NA,TRBJ2-1,NA,TRBV29-1,TGCAGCGTTGGGTCTTCAGGGGCCTATGATGAGCAGTTCTTC,CSVGSSGAYDEQFF
14,few,TRBJ2-1,TRBD1,TRBV27,TGTGCCAGCAAACTTGCCTCAGGGGGCCATGAGCAGTTCTTC,CASKLASGGHEQFF
15,NA,TRBJ1-1,TRBD1,TRBV30,TGTGCCTCCTCCCCGAGGGGACAGGGGGAGAATCAGGCTTTCTTT,CASSPRGQGENQAFF
15,few,TRBJ1-1,TRBD1,TRBV6-1,TGTGCCAGCAGACGAATGACAGGGTTGAACACTGAAGCTTTCTTT,CASRRMTGLNTEAFF
12,NA,TRBJ2-7,TRBD1,TRBV19,TGTGCCAGTGGGGACAGGGGCCACGAGCAGTACTTC,CASGDRGHEQYF
13,NA,TRBJ1-2,TRBD1,TRBV10-1,TGCGCCAGCAGTGGTGACAGGGATGGCGGCTACACCTTC,CASSGDRDGGYTF
14,NA,TRBJ2-7,NA,TRBV10-3,TGTGCCATCAGTGAGGGGACACTCGGCAGCGAGCAGTACTTC,CAISEGTLGSEQYF
15,NA,TRBJ2-2,NA,TRBV4-1,TGCGCCAGCAGCCAAGCACGGCAGGGCACCGGGGAGCTGTTTTTT,CASSQARQGTGELFF
16,once,TRBJ2-7,NA,TRBV15,TGTGCCACCAGCCTCCAGGGGCAGATCCACCGTCTTGGGCAGTACTTC,CATSLQGQIHRLGQYF
12,NA,TRBJ2-4,NA,TRBV6-5,TGTGCCAGCAGCCCAGATCTAGCGAGCCAATACTTC,CASSPDLASQYF
16,NA,TRBJ1-5,NA,TRBV23-1,TGCGCCAGCAGTCCCCTGAACGGGAATAGCAATCAGCCCCAGCATTTT,CASSPLNGNSNQPQHF
17,NA,TRBJ2-5,TRBD2,TRBV15,TGTGCCACCGGCGGCGGGGGGCGGCGGCTTGGTTTGGAGACCCAGTACTTC,CATGGGGRRLGLETQYF
14,NA,TRBJ2-3,NA,TRBV5-1,TGCGCCAGCAGCTCTGGACACAGCACAGATACGCAGTATTTT,CASSSGHSTDTQYF
18,NA,TRBJ2-2,TRBD2,TRBV19,TGTGCCAGTAGTACCTTGCTAGCGGGAGGATACGACACCGGGGAGCTGTTTTTT,CASSTLLAGGYDTGELFF